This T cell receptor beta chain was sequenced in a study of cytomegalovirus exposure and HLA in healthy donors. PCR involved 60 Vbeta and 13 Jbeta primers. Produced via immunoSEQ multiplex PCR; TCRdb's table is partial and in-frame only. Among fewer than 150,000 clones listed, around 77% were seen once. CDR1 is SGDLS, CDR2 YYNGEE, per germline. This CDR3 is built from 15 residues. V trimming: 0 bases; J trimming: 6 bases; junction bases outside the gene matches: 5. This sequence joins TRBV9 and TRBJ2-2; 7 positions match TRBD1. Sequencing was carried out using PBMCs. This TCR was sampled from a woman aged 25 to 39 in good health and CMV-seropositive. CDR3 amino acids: CASSVETGASGELFF. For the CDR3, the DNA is TGTGCCAGCAGCGTAGAAACAGGGGCGTCCGGGGAGCTGTTTTTT.